This is a list of T cell receptor beta chains from one sample in a study of cytomegalovirus exposure and HLA in healthy donors. Measured with immunoSEQ multiplex PCR; TCRdb has only the in-frame clones, and not every one. Among about 200,000 clones, around three quarters were seen once, and the ten largest hold under 2%. Specimen: PBMCs. The receptors come from a man younger than 45 in good health and CMV-seronegative. The CDR3 runs from the conserved cysteine through the conserved F or W. Each record gives: clone size, J gene, V gene, CDR3 protein. Rows give clone size only sometimes, using once, few, many, or a class for an expanded clone.

size: -
J: TRBJ2-3
V: TRBV7-3
CDR3: CASSFGLSTDTQYF

size: -
J: TRBJ2-2
V: TRBV9
CDR3: CASSAGLAGGSGELFF

size: -
J: TRBJ2-7
V: TRBV10-2
CDR3: CASRGTSYEQYF

size: -
J: TRBJ1-1
V: TRBV27
CDR3: CASSGTDPLNTEAFF

size: -
J: TRBJ1-5
V: TRBV6-1
CDR3: CASSDYNQGNQPQHF

size: -
J: TRBJ1-3
V: TRBV25-1
CDR3: CASSARDISGNTIYF

size: once
J: TRBJ2-1
V: TRBV6-5
CDR3: CASSFTSGGNEQFF

size: few
J: TRBJ1-4
V: TRBV19
CDR3: CASSARADNEKLFF

size: -
J: TRBJ2-7
V: TRBV7-6
CDR3: CASSLDSSGGEQYF

size: -
J: TRBJ2-7
V: TRBV10-3
CDR3: CAIRNTGTGAAGVEQYF

size: -
J: TRBJ2-7
V: TRBV18
CDR3: CASSAGTSGSYEQYF

size: -
J: TRBJ2-2
V: TRBV19
CDR3: CASSIVQGAVGELFF

size: few
J: TRBJ2-5
V: TRBV15
CDR3: CATSRGRRGETQYF

size: -
J: TRBJ2-2
V: TRBV14
CDR3: CASSQAGGNTGELFF

size: -
J: TRBJ2-3
V: TRBV7-2
CDR3: CASSWGGTDTQYF

size: -
J: TRBJ2-7
V: TRBV11-2
CDR3: CASTPRDTSYLYEQYF

size: -
J: TRBJ2-7
V: TRBV7-3
CDR3: CASSPEGARPYEQYF

size: -
J: TRBJ1-4
V: TRBV2
CDR3: CASRIGIGEKLFF

size: -
J: TRBJ1-1
V: TRBV19
CDR3: CASSILAGLSAFF

size: once
J: TRBJ2-1
V: TRBV6-4
CDR3: CASSEAGDADEQFF

size: -
J: TRBJ1-2
V: TRBV18
CDR3: CASSPAWDRDGYTF

size: -
J: TRBJ2-7
V: TRBV5-5
CDR3: CASVSGSYEQYF

size: once
J: TRBJ2-3
V: TRBV5-1
CDR3: CASSSFRRGVTDTQYF

size: few
J: TRBJ2-3
V: TRBV4-1
CDR3: CASSQEGGRPQYF

size: -
J: TRBJ1-2
V: TRBV5-1
CDR3: CASSLDRANYGYTF

size: -
J: TRBJ1-5
V: TRBV28
CDR3: CASRPHRGSNQPQHF

size: -
J: TRBJ2-2
V: TRBV19
CDR3: CASSTQGLNTGELFF

size: -
J: TRBJ1-6
V: TRBV5-1
CDR3: CASSSRTAQSYNSPLHF

size: -
J: TRBJ2-7
V: TRBV28
CDR3: CASSSRDRGTYEQYF

size: few
J: TRBJ1-2
V: TRBV28
CDR3: CASSLGGGNYGYTF

size: -
J: TRBJ1-1
V: TRBV29-1
CDR3: CSVEDVERPAPEAFF

size: -
J: TRBJ1-6
V: TRBV28
CDR3: CASSNRGFYNSPLHF

size: -
J: TRBJ2-7
V: TRBV27
CDR3: CASRIPGRNEQYF

size: -
J: TRBJ1-1
V: TRBV5-4
CDR3: CASSDDRLEAFF

size: -
J: TRBJ1-2
V: TRBV29-1
CDR3: CSVETSGYTF

size: few
J: TRBJ2-7
V: TRBV5-1
CDR3: CASSLGGTGEQYF

size: -
J: TRBJ2-5
V: TRBV7-3
CDR3: CASSSGQGGTQYF